This T cell receptor beta chain comes out of a study of PD-1 blockade in classical Hodgkin lymphoma (dated by TCRdb to about 2020). For the wider study: Nivolumab dosing was 3 mg/kg intravenously every 2 weeks, continuing until either disease progression or unacceptable toxicity. To define a peripheral blood immune signature of response to PD-1 blockade in classical Hodgkin lymphoma, the study combined TCR beta sequencing with CyTOF.

Summary of the overall study and its limitations: Baseline TCR diversity was reported to be lower in newly diagnosed patients than in healthy donors and to be lower still in relapsed/refractory patients. CD4+ but not CD8+ TCR diversity rose significantly by C4D1 (p=0.0027 vs p=0.16), most apparent in complete responders (p=0.02). Trial patients with a complete response had baseline diversity similar to that of newly diagnosed patients, while partial responders and progressors had significantly lower diversity. The study was restricted to a single clinical trial cohort, and the causes of repertoire differences, possibly disease activity or prior therapy, were left undefined. Diversity was lower in patients who began nivolumab less than 1 year after ASCT, so these patients were left out of later analyses to avoid confounding by immune reconstitution.

The time point label, as the study defines it: cycle 4 day 1 (C4D1), after less than 7 weeks of nivolumab. All trial patients had relapsed after autologous stem cell transplantation, with cohorts A, B and C differing in prior brentuximab vedotin exposure. The trial cohort was composed of about 53 patients with relapsed/refractory classical Hodgkin lymphoma, for whom complete response, partial response or progressive disease was recorded as best overall response. Trial patients were treated with single-agent nivolumab in the multi-cohort phase II CheckMate 205 trial. An independent review committee assessed best overall response using the 2007 International Working Group response criteria. PBMCs from the trial were collected at three points: immediately before nivolumab initiation (C1D1), and during therapy at cycle 2 day 1 and cycle 4 day 1. After peripheral blood was drawn into 8 mL Vacutainer Cell Preparation Tubes, PBMCs were isolated by centrifugation and then cryopreserved.

Relative to germline, V is 3 bases shorter and J is 7 bases shorter, with 13 bases between their ends. The CDR3, cysteine through phenylalanine, is 14 amino acids long. Solely the CDR3 DNA is kept, with 42 bases framed from the first base. Looking up the germline V gene yields CDR1 SNHLY and CDR2 FYNNEI. Comments on this clone: Its antigen is still unknown. No base quality values were provided; no much bigger clone lies one nucleotide off.

Genomic DNA was isolated using the Qiagen DNeasy kit from unsorted PBMCs as well as from negatively selected CD4+ and CD8+ fractions. Using primers that anneal to V and J segments, immunoSEQ multiplex PCR amplified the TCR beta CDR3 regions. Amplification bias was minimized using a synthetic immune receptor repertoire, and residual bias was removed computationally after sequencing. From the authors' description of their analysis: Custom Python scripts were used to quantify repertoire diversity as the Shannon entropy index. The unsorted, CD4+ and CD8+ repertoires were each analyzed separately, with the exception of combined analyses, where CD4+ and CD8+ sequences were merged in silico. A clone was considered expanded if an increase in frequency of at least 2-fold after treatment relative to C1D1 was found, and a pseudocount of 0.5 was applied to clones undetected at baseline. Clones with 0 or 1 copy at C1D1 were classified as singleton clones, and clones with 2 or more copies were classified as non-singleton clones. Clones expanded in unsorted samples were assigned a CD4+, CD8+ or unknown annotation through matching of protein sequences in sorted samples from the same patient. Diversity changes from C1D1 to C4D1 were tested in paired samples using Wilcoxon tests. TCRdb's version of the immuneACCESS table is confined to in-frame rearrangements and falls short of the full clone set. An unresolved V gene accounts for under half of the shortfall where checked; the remainder is of unknown origin. V, J and clone size are taken as reported in that table, and D and trimming were inferred from the DNA itself. The sample table records about 64,000 clones; 85% to 95% of these occur just once. The top ten hold 6.5% to 9.5% of the sample.

The source was peripheral blood mononuclear cells (PBMCs), collected before the fourth cycle of nivolumab. The chain employs TRBV2 and TRBJ1-5; the D gene lacks a confident call. This TCR was sampled from a human donor with classical Hodgkin lymphoma. The DNA reads as follows: TGTGCCAGCAGTGATTCAGGCTTAGGGCAGCCCCAGCATTTT. Translation gives CASSDSGLGQPQHF. Beyond the CDR3, the reference TRBV2 and TRBJ1-5 genes provide the residues; the full variable domain reads: EPEVTQTPSHQVTQMGQEVILRCVPISNHLYFYWYRQILGQKVEFLVSFYNNEISEKSEIFDDQFSVERPDGSNFTLKIRSTKLEDSAMYFCASSDSGLGQPQHFGDGTRLSIL.